Described below is a single T cell receptor (beta chain) sequence and its context. At one end the junction does not follow the germline gene, possibly because of a read error. This specimen belongs to a study of technical replicates of blood from several donors. The assay was immunoSEQ multiplex PCR, and TCRdb's table has in-frame clones only and misses some. This sample carries some 57,000 clones, about nine tenths of them seen once, and the ten largest clones take 4.8%. The receptor comes from a human donor in good health. Some clones in this sample may be carry-over from other donors' samples. Sequenced input: PBMCs.

The CDR3 coding sequence is TGTGCCAGTAGTGGTACCTACAATGAGCAGTTCTTC. It encodes CASSGTYNEQFF. The chain has TRBV2 and TRBJ2-1, with D unclear. From germline, CDR1 is SNHLY and CDR2 FYNNEI. The CDR3 is 12 residues long. Full variable domain (missing parts from reference TRBV2 and TRBJ2-1): EPEVTQTPSHQVTQMGQEVILRCVPISNHLYFYWYRQILGQKVEFLVSFYNNEISEKSEIFDDQFSVERPDGSNFTLKIRSTKLEDSAMYFCASSGTYNEQFFGPGTRLTVL.